The clone carrying this TCR beta chain was seen many times. Its antigen is undetermined. The data belong to a study of neurological immune-mediated disorders. Study-level points and caveats: Expansion of TCR clones was greatest in HTLV-1-associated myelopathy and smallest in multiple sclerosis, where it fell below that of healthy controls. CDR3 amino acid sequences found in expanded clones were never shared across subjects, suggesting private repertoires in all groups.

The team produced cDNA through 5'RACE using 10-nucleotide random UMIs. Each CDR3 protein is one row after TCRdb ran MiXCR on the 5' RACE reads. This repertoire shows 75,000 to 90,000 distinct CDR3 sequences, around 10% found once; its top ten account for about 1.8%. V trimming: 0 bases; J trimming: 4 bases; junction bases outside the gene matches: 6. The CDR3 runs 16 residues. CDR1 SEHNR and CDR2 FQNEAQ come from the germline V gene (reference sequence). This sequence was found in a man aged 35 to 55 in good health. V gene TRBV7-9 combines with J gene TRBJ2-7; 10 bases are a match to TRBD2. Sequencing was performed on PBMCs. The DNA for the CDR3 is TGTGCCAGCAGCTTAGCTACTGGGACTAGCGCTTACGAGCAGTACTTC. Translated: CASSLATGTSAYEQYF.